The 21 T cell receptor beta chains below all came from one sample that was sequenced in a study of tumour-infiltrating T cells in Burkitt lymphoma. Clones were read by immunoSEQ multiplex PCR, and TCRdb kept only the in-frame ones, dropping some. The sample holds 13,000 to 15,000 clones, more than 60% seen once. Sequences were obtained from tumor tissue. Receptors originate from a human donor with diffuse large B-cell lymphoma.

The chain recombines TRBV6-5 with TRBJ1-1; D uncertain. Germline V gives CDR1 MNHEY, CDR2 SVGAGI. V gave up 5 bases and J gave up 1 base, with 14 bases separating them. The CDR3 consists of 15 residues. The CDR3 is CASSPQGTGNTEAFF. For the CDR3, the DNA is TGTGCCAGCAGTCCACAAGGAACGGGGAACACTGAAGCTTTCTTT.

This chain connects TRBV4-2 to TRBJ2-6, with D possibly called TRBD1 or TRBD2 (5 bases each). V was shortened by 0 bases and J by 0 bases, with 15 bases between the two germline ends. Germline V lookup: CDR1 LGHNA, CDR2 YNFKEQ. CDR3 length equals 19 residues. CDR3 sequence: CASSQDKGPFISGANVLTF. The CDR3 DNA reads TGTGCCAGCAGCCAAGATAAGGGACCGTTCATCTCTGGGGCCAACGTCCTGACTTTC.

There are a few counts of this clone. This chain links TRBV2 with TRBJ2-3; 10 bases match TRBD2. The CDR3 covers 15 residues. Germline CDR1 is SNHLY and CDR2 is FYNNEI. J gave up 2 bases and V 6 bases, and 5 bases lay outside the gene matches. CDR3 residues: CASRSLAGTTDTQYF. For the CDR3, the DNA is TGTGCCAGCAGGTCACTAGCGGGAACCACAGATACGCAGTATTTT.

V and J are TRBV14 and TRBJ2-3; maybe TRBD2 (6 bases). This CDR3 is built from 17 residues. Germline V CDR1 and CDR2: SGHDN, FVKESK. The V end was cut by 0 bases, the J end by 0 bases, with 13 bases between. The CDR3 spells CASSQDFSSGSTDTQYF. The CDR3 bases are TGTGCCAGCAGCCAAGATTTTAGTAGCGGTAGCACAGATACGCAGTATTTT.

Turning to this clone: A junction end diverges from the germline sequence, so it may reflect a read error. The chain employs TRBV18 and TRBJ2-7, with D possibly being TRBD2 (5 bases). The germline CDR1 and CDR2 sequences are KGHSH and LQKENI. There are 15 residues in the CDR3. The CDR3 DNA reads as TGTGCCAGCTCACCGACTACCGACGGTATCTACGAGCAGTATTTC. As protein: CASSPTTDGIYEQYF.

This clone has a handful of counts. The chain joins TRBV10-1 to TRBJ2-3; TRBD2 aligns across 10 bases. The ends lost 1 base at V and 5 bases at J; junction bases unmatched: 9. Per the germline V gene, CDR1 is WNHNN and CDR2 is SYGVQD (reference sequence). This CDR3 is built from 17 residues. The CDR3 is CASSELAGGPPRDTQYF. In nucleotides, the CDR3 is TGCGCCAGCAGTGAGTTAGCGGGAGGCCCCCCGAGAGATACGCAGTATTTT.

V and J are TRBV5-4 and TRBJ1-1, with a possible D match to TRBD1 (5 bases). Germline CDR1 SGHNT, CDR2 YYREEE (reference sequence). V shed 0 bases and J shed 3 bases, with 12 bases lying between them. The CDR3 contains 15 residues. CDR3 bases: TGTGCCAGCAGCTTGGGACCTACAGGTTACACTGAAGCTTTCTTT. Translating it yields CASSLGPTGYTEAFF.

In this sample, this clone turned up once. The CDR3 DNA is TGCGCCAGCAGTGAGAACTCTGGAAACACCATATATTTT. It encodes CASSENSGNTIYF. The chain employs TRBV10-1 and TRBJ1-3; D uncertain. CDR3 length equals 13 residues. Deletions cut 2 bases from V and 0 bases from J, with 2 bases between. Germline CDR1 and CDR2: WNHNN and SYGVQD (reference sequence).

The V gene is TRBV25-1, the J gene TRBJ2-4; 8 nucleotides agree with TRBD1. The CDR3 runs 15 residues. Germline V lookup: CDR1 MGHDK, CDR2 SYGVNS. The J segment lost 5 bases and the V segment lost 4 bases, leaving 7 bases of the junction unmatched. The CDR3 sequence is CASSAWTGKENIQYF. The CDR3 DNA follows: TGTGCCAGCAGTGCTTGGACAGGGAAGGAAAACATTCAGTACTTC. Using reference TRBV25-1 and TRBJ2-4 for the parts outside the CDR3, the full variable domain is EADIYQTPRYLVIGTGKKITLECSQTMGHDKMYWYQQDPGMELHLIHYSYGVNSTEKGDLSSESTVSRIRTEHFPLTLESARPSHTSQYLCASSAWTGKENIQYFGAGTRLSVL.

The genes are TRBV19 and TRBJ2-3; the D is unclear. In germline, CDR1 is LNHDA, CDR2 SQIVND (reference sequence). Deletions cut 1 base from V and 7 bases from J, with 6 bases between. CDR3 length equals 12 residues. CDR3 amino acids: CASSIGSYTQYF. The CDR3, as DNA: TGTGCCAGTAGTATAGGATCCTATACGCAGTATTTT.

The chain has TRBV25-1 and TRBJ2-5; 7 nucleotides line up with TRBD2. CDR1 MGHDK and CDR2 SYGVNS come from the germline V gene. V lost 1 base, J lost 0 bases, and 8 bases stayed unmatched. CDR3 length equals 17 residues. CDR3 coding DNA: TGTGCCAGCAGTGAATTTGGGCTAGCGGTCTACCAAGAGACCCAGTACTTC. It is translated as CASSEFGLAVYQETQYF.

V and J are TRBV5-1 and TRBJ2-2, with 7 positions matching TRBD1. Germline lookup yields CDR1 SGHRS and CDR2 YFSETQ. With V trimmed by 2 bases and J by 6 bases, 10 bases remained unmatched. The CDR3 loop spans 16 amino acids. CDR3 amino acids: CASSLQGWIGPGELFF. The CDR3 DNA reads TGCGCCAGCAGCTTACAGGGGTGGATCGGACCCGGGGAGCTGTTTTTT. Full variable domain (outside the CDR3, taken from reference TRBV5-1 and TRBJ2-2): KAGVTQTPRYLIKTRGQQVTLSCSPISGHRSVSWYQQTPGQGLQFLFEYFSETQRNKGNFPGRFSGRQFSNSRSEMNVSTLELGDSALYLCASSLQGWIGPGELFFGEGSRLTVL.

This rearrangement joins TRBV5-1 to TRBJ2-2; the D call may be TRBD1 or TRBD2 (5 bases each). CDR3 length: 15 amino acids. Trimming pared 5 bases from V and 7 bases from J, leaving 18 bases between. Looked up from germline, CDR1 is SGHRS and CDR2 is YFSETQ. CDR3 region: CASSRDDPTLGELFF. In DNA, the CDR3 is TGCGCCAGCAGTCGGGACGATCCGACCCTCGGGGAGCTGTTTTTT. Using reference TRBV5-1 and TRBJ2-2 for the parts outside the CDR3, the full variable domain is KAGVTQTPRYLIKTRGQQVTLSCSPISGHRSVSWYQQTPGQGLQFLFEYFSETQRNKGNFPGRFSGRQFSNSRSEMNVSTLELGDSALYLCASSRDDPTLGELFFGEGSRLTVL.

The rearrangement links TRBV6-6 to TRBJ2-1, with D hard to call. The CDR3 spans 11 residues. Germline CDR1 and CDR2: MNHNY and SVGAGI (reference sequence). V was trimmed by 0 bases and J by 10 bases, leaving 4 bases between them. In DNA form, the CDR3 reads TGTGCCAGCAGTTACTCGAGAGAGCAGTTCTTC. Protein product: CASSYSREQFF.

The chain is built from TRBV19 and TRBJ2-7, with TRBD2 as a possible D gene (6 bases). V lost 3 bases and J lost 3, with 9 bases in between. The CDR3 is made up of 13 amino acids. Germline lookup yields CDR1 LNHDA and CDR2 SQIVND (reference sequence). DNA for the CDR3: TGTGCCAGTAGTATGGGACTCGGCTACGAGCAGTACGTC. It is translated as CASSMGLGYEQYV.

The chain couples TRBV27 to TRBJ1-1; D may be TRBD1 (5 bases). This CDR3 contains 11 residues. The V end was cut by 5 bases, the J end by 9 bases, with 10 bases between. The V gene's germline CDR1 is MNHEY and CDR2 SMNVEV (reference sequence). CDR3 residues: CASSAGFKAFF. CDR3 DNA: TGTGCCAGCAGTGCAGGGTTTAAAGCTTTCTTT.

The chain's CDR3 is CASSLSARGREKLFF. CDR3 DNA: TGTGCCAGCAGCTTATCGGCCAGGGGGAGGGAAAAACTGTTTTTT. The rearrangement joins TRBV7-2 to TRBJ1-4, with 7 bases that match TRBD1. This CDR3 has 15 residues. V shed 2 bases, J shed 8 bases, and the junction held 8 bases outside the gene matches. CDR1 and CDR2 (germline): SGHTA, FQGNSA.

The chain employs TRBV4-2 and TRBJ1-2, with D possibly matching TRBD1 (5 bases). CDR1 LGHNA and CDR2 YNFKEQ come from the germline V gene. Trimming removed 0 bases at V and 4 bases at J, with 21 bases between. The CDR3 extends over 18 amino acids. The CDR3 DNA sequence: TGTGCCAGCAGCCAAGATCATTCCCTCCCGGGGCTTGGCTATGGCTACACCTTC. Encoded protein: CASSQDHSLPGLGYGYTF.

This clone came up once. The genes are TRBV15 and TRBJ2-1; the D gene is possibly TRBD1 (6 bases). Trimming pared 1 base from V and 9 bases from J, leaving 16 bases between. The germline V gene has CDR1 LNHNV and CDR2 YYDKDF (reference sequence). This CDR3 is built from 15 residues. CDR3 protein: CATSRGQQGSGEQFF. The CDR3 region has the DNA TGTGCCACCAGCAGAGGGCAACAGGGATCAGGTGAGCAGTTCTTC.

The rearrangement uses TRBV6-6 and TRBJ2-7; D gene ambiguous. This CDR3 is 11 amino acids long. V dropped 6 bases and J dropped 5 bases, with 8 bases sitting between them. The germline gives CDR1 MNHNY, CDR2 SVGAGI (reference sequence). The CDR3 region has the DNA TGTGCCAGCAGCCGTCGGGACGAGCAGTACTTC. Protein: CASSRRDEQYF.

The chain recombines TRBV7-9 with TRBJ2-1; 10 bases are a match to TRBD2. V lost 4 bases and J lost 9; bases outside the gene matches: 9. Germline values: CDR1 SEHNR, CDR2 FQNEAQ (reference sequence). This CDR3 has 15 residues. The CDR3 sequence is CASSSPGLAIAEQFF. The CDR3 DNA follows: TGTGCCAGCAGCTCACCGGGACTAGCGATTGCTGAGCAGTTCTTC.